This record covers a single TCR beta chain. The antigen remains unidentified. The sample belongs to a study of breast tumors, draining lymph nodes, adjacent tissues. Samples came from axillary lymph nodes draining the breast cancer. A single record per CDR3 protein comes from TCRdb applying MiXCR to the multiplex PCR reads. The table lists about 270,000 distinct CDR3 sequences, more than 30% of them singletons. The study, taken as a whole, reports: Luminal-like breast cancer showed significantly greater tumor-nontumor repertoire similarity than basal-like breast cancer did. Tumor repertoires ranked between lymph nodes and nontumor tissue in diversity, with V and J gene preferences.

The length of the CDR3 is 12 residues. Germline V gene sequence: CDR1 SNHLY, CDR2 FYNNEI. Material: axillary lymph node tissue. The chain uses TRBV2 and TRBJ1-2; tentative D call: TRBD1 (6 bases). The clonotype was recovered from a female donor with breast cancer. Some clones in this sample may be carry-over from other donors' samples. The CDR3 here is CASTGGAYGYTF. Written as DNA, the CDR3 is TGTGCTAGTACGGGGGGCGCGTATGGCTACACCTTC. Complete variable domain (other parts from reference TRBV2 and TRBJ1-2): EPEVTQTPSHQVTQMGQEVILRCVPISNHLYFYWYRQILGQKVEFLVSFYNNEISEKSEIFDDQFSVERPDGSNFTLKIRSTKLEDSAMYFCASTGGAYGYTFGSGTRLTVV.